The next 17 T cell receptor beta chains were all read from a single sample in a study of radiation and T cells in renal cell carcinoma. The data were produced by immunoSEQ multiplex PCR, yet TCRdb's version contains in-frame clones alone and is incomplete. The sample contains roughly 14,000 clones, less than 65% of which appear only once. As to treatment: treatment-naive control, cytoreductive nephrectomy. Sequencing was performed on tumor tissue, taken from a patient whose treatment was nephrectomy without radiotherapy. The receptors were sampled from a man aged 55 to 70 with renal cell carcinoma.

The chain has TRBV6-5 and TRBJ2-7; D may correspond to TRBD1 or TRBD2 (6 bases each). The V gene lost 8 bases and the J gene lost 2 bases, with 13 bases spanning the gap. The CDR3 loop spans 13 amino acids. Germline CDR1 is MNHEY and CDR2 is SVGAGI. CDR3 protein: CASGDRTTYEQYF. In nucleotides, the CDR3 is TGTGCCAGCGGAGACAGGACTACCTACGAGCAGTACTTC.

This clone occurred once. The chain couples TRBV19 to TRBJ2-7; D may be TRBD2 (6 bases). The CDR3 has 18 amino acids. CDR1 and CDR2 from the germline V gene are LNHDA and SQIVND (reference sequence). The germline V and J ends were trimmed by 5 bases and 2 bases, with 25 bases remaining between them. The CDR3 protein is CASSVTRWERASTYEQYF. The CDR3 nucleotides read TGTGCCAGTAGTGTAACTCGCTGGGAGCGGGCTTCAACCTACGAGCAGTACTTC.

The gene calls are TRBV30 and TRBJ1-6; 8 nucleotides line up with TRBD1. The CDR3 spans 15 residues. Trimming cost V 3 bases and J 7 bases; bases outside gene matches: 8. Per germline, CDR1 GTSNPN and CDR2 SVGIG (reference sequence). CDR3 protein: CAWSRPDRDNSPLHF. In nucleotides, the CDR3 is TGTGCCTGGAGCCGACCGGACAGGGACAATTCACCCCTCCACTTT.

The V and J genes are TRBV7-2 and TRBJ1-4; D gene unclear. The CDR3 sequence is 15 residues long. In germline, CDR1 is SGHTA, CDR2 FQGNSA. V lost 3 bases and J 1 base, leaving 9 bases between the germline ends. CDR3 sequence reads: CASSFRRGTNEKLFF. The DNA of the CDR3 is TGTGCCAGCAGCTTTAGACGGGGAACTAATGAAAAACTGTTTTTT.

This rearrangement joins TRBV5-1 to TRBJ1-1; D ambiguous. Germline CDR1 SGHRS, CDR2 YFSETQ. The CDR3 runs 17 residues. The V end lost 1 base, the J end lost 4 bases, and 20 bases lay between the germline ends. CDR3 residues: CASSLRAGSGFGTEAFF. The CDR3 DNA sequence: TGCGCCAGCAGCTTGAGGGCGGGCTCCGGGTTTGGCACTGAAGCTTTCTTT.

The chain carries TRBV6-5 and TRBJ2-7, with TRBD2 identical over 11 bases. Germline V lookup: CDR1 MNHEY, CDR2 SVGAGI. Trimming removed 2 bases from V and 3 bases from J; junction bases left unmatched: 0. This CDR3 has 14 residues. CDR3 protein: CASSYGTSGYEQYF. CDR3 sequence (DNA): TGTGCCAGCAGTTACGGGACTAGCGGCTACGAGCAGTACTTC.

This clone was observed a handful of times. The CDR3 spells CASSPSTRIEAFF. CDR3 bases: TGCGCCAGCAGCCCGTCAACCCGCATTGAAGCTTTCTTT. The chain has TRBV4-1 and TRBJ1-1; D ambiguous. The length of the CDR3 is 13 residues. The germline V gene has CDR1 MGHRA and CDR2 YSYEKL. Trimming took off 4 bases at V and 7 bases at J, with 13 bases between the two ends.

The chain uses TRBV9 and TRBJ1-2; tentative D call: TRBD1 (6 bases). Germline CDR1 reads SGDLS; CDR2 reads YYNGEE. The V and J ends lost 4 bases and 4 bases respectively, with 23 bases between them. This CDR3 spans 17 amino acids. CDR3 protein: CASSREGGRQGGYGYTF. CDR3 coding DNA: TGTGCCAGCAGCAGAGAGGGGGGGCGGCAGGGCGGCTATGGCTACACCTTC.

The chain couples TRBV15 to TRBJ2-1; possibly TRBD2 for D (5 bases). CDR1 and CDR2 (germline): LNHNV, YYDKDF (reference sequence). Trimming cost V 0 bases and J 5 bases, with 11 bases left between them. The CDR3 sequence is 15 residues long. The CDR3 DNA sequence: TGTGCCACCAGCAGAGATCTGCTAGCCAACAATGAGCAGTTCTTC. Its translation: CATSRDLLANNEQFF.

This clone was counted only a few times. The chain employs TRBV10-3 and TRBJ2-5; D assignment may be TRBD1 or TRBD2 (5 bases each). Germline V gene data show CDR1 as ENHRY and CDR2 as SYGVKD. The V end lost 10 bases, the J end lost 6 bases, and 27 bases lay between the germline ends. The CDR3 is made up of 16 amino acids. CDR3 DNA sequence: TGTGCCACCAAAGCATCCGGGACCGGGACGTCCCAGACCCAGTACTTC. It encodes CATKASGTGTSQTQYF.

The chain employs TRBV7-7 and TRBJ1-5, with 7 bases aligning to TRBD1. Looked up from germline, CDR1 is SSHAT and CDR2 is FNYEAQ (reference sequence). There are 16 residues in the CDR3. In DNA form, the CDR3 reads TGTGCTAGTACGGGGACAGTCGGTTATAGCAATCAGCCCCAGCATTTT. Its translation: CASTGTVGYSNQPQHF.

CDR3 bases: TGCGCCAGCAGGGACAGCTCCTATAATTCACCCCTCCACTTT. This sequence encodes CASRDSSYNSPLHF. The chain employs TRBV10-2 and TRBJ1-6; D might be TRBD1 (6 bases). V lost 6 bases and J lost 0, with 6 bases in between. This CDR3 spans 14 amino acids. Per germline, CDR1 WSHSY and CDR2 SAAADI.

This clone showed up just a few times. The gene calls are TRBV6-5 and TRBJ2-5; possible D gene TRBD2, 6 bases. The CDR3 runs 14 residues. V dropped 5 bases and J dropped 2 bases, with 12 bases sitting between them. Germline assignment: CDR1 MNHEY and CDR2 SVGAGI. For the CDR3, the DNA is TGTGCCAGCAGTAGTGGCGGGACGCAAGAGACCCAGTACTTC. This translates into CASSSGGTQETQYF.

The rearrangement links TRBV9 to TRBJ2-1; D is perhaps TRBD1 or TRBD2 (6 bases each). Germline values: CDR1 SGDLS, CDR2 YYNGEE. The CDR3 has 14 amino acids. Trimming shortened V by 3 bases and J by 6 bases, and 13 bases separated the two germline ends. The CDR3 loop is CASSASGASNEQFF. The CDR3 DNA reads as TGTGCCAGCAGCGCCTCGGGGGCAAGCAATGAGCAGTTCTTC. The full variable domain, its missing parts supplied by reference TRBV9 and TRBJ2-1, is DSGVTQTPKHLITATGQRVTLRCSPRSGDLSVYWYQQSLDQGLQFLIQYYNGEERAKGNILERFSAQQFPDLHSELNLSSLELGDSALYFCASSASGASNEQFFGPGTRLTVL.

This chain links TRBV15 with TRBJ1-3; the D is unclear. The length of the CDR3 is 13 residues. Trimming removed 5 bases from V and 0 bases from J, with 5 bases in between. Germline CDR1 and CDR2: LNHNV and YYDKDF (reference sequence). CDR3 DNA: TGTGCCACCAGCGCGAGCTCTGGAAACACCATATATTTT. This sequence encodes CATSASSGNTIYF.

V usage is TRBV11-2 and J usage is TRBJ1-1, with D possibly TRBD1 on 5 matching bases. The CDR3 totals 15 residues. Germline CDR1 is SGHAT and CDR2 is FQNNGV. Trimming took 3 bases from V and 1 from J, leaving 12 bases between them. DNA of the CDR3: TGTGCCAGCAGCTTCGGATTTACAGGGAACACTGAAGCTTTCTTT. It is translated as CASSFGFTGNTEAFF.

This clone was observed once. The chain joins TRBV18 to TRBJ1-1, with D perhaps matching TRBD1 (5 bases). Looked up from germline, CDR1 is KGHSH and CDR2 is LQKENI. Deletions cut 2 bases from V and 2 bases from J, with 15 bases between. The CDR3 is 16 residues long. CDR3 coding DNA: TGTGCCAGCTCACCAAAAGGTTCGGGGGTAAACACTGAAGCTTTCTTT. Protein sequence: CASSPKGSGVNTEAFF.